This T cell receptor (beta chain) was sequenced for a study of Graves' ophthalmopathy and Graves' hyperthyroidism. Study results and limitations: Blood also held most thyroid clonotypes expanded above 0.001 frequency.

Germline CDR1 is SGHTS and CDR2 is YDEGEE. This CDR3 comprises 14 residues. The V end lost 3 bases, the J end lost 4 bases, and 13 bases lay between the germline ends. This clonotype was counted many times. Its antigen is still unknown. Hyperthyroidism patients, all newly diagnosed, had under 2 months' duration and ages of 18 to 65. Ineligible for inclusion were patients with other autoimmune diseases, uncontrolled infections, pregnancy or lactation. CDR3 regions of TCR beta were amplified from RNA transcripts. The first-round RT-PCR employed HTBI primers together with the Qiagen OneStep RT-PCR kit. A multiplex PCR was then performed as the second round. TCRdb independently ran MiXCR on the multiplex PCR reads; one entry per CDR3 protein. This repertoire shows about 500,000 distinct CDR3 sequences, roughly 40% found once; its top ten account for 3.5% to 5%.

This TCR derives from an adult man with Graves' hyperthyroidism. The specimen sequenced was peripheral blood or thyroid tissue (not recorded which). J is TRBJ1-1 and V is TRBV5-8; no definite D call. DNA for the CDR3: TGTGCCAGCAGCTCCGGGGTGGGTGTCACTGAAGCTTTCTTT. It translates to CASSSGVGVTEAFF.